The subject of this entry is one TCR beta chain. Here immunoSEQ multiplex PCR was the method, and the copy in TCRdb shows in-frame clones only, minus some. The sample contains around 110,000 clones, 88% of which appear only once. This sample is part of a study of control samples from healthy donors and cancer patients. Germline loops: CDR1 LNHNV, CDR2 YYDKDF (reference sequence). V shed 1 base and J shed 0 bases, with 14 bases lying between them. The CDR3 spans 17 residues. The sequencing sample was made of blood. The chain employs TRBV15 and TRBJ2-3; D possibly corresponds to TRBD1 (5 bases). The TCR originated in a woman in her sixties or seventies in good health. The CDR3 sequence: CATSRVNKGASTDTQYF. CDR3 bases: TGTGCCACCAGCAGAGTCAATAAAGGGGCCAGCACAGATACGCAGTATTTT.